The rows below give T cell receptor beta chains drawn from one sample of a study of beta chain features in type 1 diabetes. Measured with immunoSEQ multiplex PCR; TCRdb has only the in-frame clones, and not every one. The sample records 100,000 to 150,000 clones, about 10% being singletons. Input material: central memory CD4+ T cells from blood. These TCRs come from a man aged 25 to 40 with type 1 diabetes. Both conserved end residues are part of each CDR3. Fields, in order: J gene, D gene, clone size, V gene, CDR3 DNA, CDR3 protein. A D gene is named only where the DNA matches it firmly. The listing skips clone size in some rows; elsewhere it reads once, few, many or a size class.

TRBJ2-5	NA	few	TRBV4-1	TGCGCCAGCAGCCAACCCGGGCAGTACTTC	CASSQPGQYF
TRBJ1-4	NA	few	TRBV5-1	TGCGCCAGCAGCTTGGAGTACCAGGGTGAAAAACTGTTTTTT	CASSLEYQGEKLFF
TRBJ1-4	TRBD1	NA	TRBV7-3	TGTGCCAGCAGCGGTTACTTGGCCGGGACAGGGAACGAAAAACTGTTTTTT	CASSGYLAGTGNEKLFF
TRBJ1-2	TRBD1	few	TRBV15	TGTGCCACCAGACCCGGGGACAGAGAAGTAGATGGCTACACCTTC	CATRPGDREVDGYTF
TRBJ2-6	NA	few	TRBV29-1	TGCAGCGTTGCGTCGGGGGGCCTTTCTGGGGCCAACGTCCTGACTTTC	CSVASGGLSGANVLTF
TRBJ2-6	NA	few	TRBV6-5	TGTGCCAGCAAGAAAGTGGCCTCTGGGGCCAACGTCCTGACTTTC	CASKKVASGANVLTF
TRBJ2-4	NA	NA	TRBV14	TGTGCCAGCAGCCAAACCAGGGGAAGCTTTCAGTACTTC	CASSQTRGSFQYF
TRBJ1-3	NA	few	TRBV9	TGTGCCAGCAGCGTAGAGCCGGGAACCTCTGGAAACACCATATATTTT	CASSVEPGTSGNTIYF
TRBJ1-2	TRBD1	NA	TRBV6-1	TGTGCCAGCAGGGGGGGACAGCACTATGGCTACACCTTC	CASRGGQHYGYTF
TRBJ1-2	TRBD1	NA	TRBV5-1	TGCGCCAGCAGCACAGGACAGGGCACCTATGGCTACACCTTC	CASSTGQGTYGYTF
TRBJ1-1	NA	few	TRBV11-2	TGTGCCAGCAGCTTATTCGGGAACACTGAAGCTTTCTTT	CASSLFGNTEAFF
TRBJ1-1	NA	few	TRBV9	TGTGCCAGCAGCGTAGCAGTGAACACTGAAGCTTTCTTT	CASSVAVNTEAFF
TRBJ1-6	NA	few	TRBV27	TGTGCCAGCAGTTACGGGAGACCGGGTAATTCACCCCTCCACTTT	CASSYGRPGNSPLHF
TRBJ1-1	TRBD1	NA	TRBV19	TGTGCCACCCAGGGACAGGCGAACACTGAAGCTTTCTTT	CATQGQANTEAFF
TRBJ2-2	TRBD1	few	TRBV30	TGTGCCTGGACACGGGACAGGCCCGGCGCCGGGGAGCTGTTTTTT	CAWTRDRPGAGELFF
TRBJ1-5	TRBD1	few	TRBV27	TGTGCCAGCAGCTCAGGGGGTAGCAATCAGCCCCAGCATTTT	CASSSGGSNQPQHF
TRBJ2-1	NA	NA	TRBV5-5	TGTGCCAGCAGCTTACCCAGGGTTAATGAGCAGTTCTTC	CASSLPRVNEQFF
TRBJ2-7	NA	NA	TRBV30	TGTAGTCTACAGGGAGGGCCCTACGAGCAGTACTTC	CSLQGGPYEQYF
TRBJ2-3	TRBD2	NA	TRBV7-2	TGTGCCAGCAGCCCCCGGGTAGCGGGACCCGGGAATACGCAGTATTTT	CASSPRVAGPGNTQYF
TRBJ1-4	TRBD1	few	TRBV19	TGTGCCAGTGGACAGGGCATTAATGAAAAACTGTTTTTT	CASGQGINEKLFF
TRBJ1-1	NA	NA	TRBV15	TGTGCCACCAGCAGAGCCCTCAGGGAGGGCACTGAAGCTTTCTTT	CATSRALREGTEAFF
TRBJ2-1	NA	few	TRBV9	TGTGCCAGCAGCGTAAGGGATGGGGCAAACAATGAGCAGTTCTTC	CASSVRDGANNEQFF
TRBJ2-7	NA	NA	TRBV5-1	TGCGCCAGCAGCTTGGTCCGGGGGATTGGGTCCTACGAGCAGTACTTC	CASSLVRGIGSYEQYF
TRBJ2-1	TRBD2	many	TRBV7-3	TGTGCCAGCAGCTTAACGGGACTAGCGGGGGGAGAGCAGTTCTTC	CASSLTGLAGGEQFF
TRBJ2-5	TRBD2	NA	TRBV6-5	TGTGCCAGCAGTTACTCGACCGGGACTAGCGGAGAGACCCAGTACTTC	CASSYSTGTSGETQYF
TRBJ2-5	TRBD2	many	TRBV29-1	TGCAGCGTTTCCCTAGCGGGGATGGGAGAGACCCAGTACTTC	CSVSLAGMGETQYF
TRBJ1-2	TRBD1	NA	TRBV6-1	TGTGCCAGCAGTGAGGTTGACAGGGGCTATGGCTACACCTTC	CASSEVDRGYGYTF
TRBJ1-2	TRBD1	NA	TRBV4-1	TGCGCCAGCAGCCCGGAACGTACCGGACAGGGCTACCATGGCTACACCTTC	CASSPERTGQGYHGYTF
TRBJ2-1	TRBD2	NA	TRBV19	TGTGCCAGTAGTATATCGGGGGGCAATGAGCAGTTCTTC	CASSISGGNEQFF
TRBJ2-5	NA	few	TRBV7-2	TGTGCCAGCAGCAAAGGGGTATGGGAGACCCAGTACTTC	CASSKGVWETQYF
TRBJ2-7	NA	few	TRBV28	TGTGCCAGCAGTATCCTGCCCGGCTCCTACGAGCAGTACTTC	CASSILPGSYEQYF
TRBJ2-3	TRBD2	few	TRBV7-6	TGTGCCAGCACCCTTCAGCAGCGGGGGGTAACAGATACGCAGTATTTT	CASTLQQRGVTDTQYF
TRBJ1-5	NA	NA	TRBV7-2	TGTGCCAGCAGCTTAGGAGGCAGGGACAATCAGCCCCAGCATTTT	CASSLGGRDNQPQHF
TRBJ2-2	TRBD1	few	TRBV18	TGTGCCAGCTCACCGTTAACGCAGGGGGTCGCGAACACCGGGGAGCTGTTTTTT	CASSPLTQGVANTGELFF
TRBJ1-6	TRBD1	NA	TRBV27	TGTGCCAGCAGTCAATCACAGGGGAATTCACCCCTCCACTTT	CASSQSQGNSPLHF
TRBJ1-3	NA	few	TRBV29-1	TGCAGCGTTGAGGAGGGCACCATATATTTT	CSVEEGTIYF
TRBJ1-5	NA	NA	TRBV5-1	TGCGCCAGCCGGACAGATAGCAATCAGCCCCAGCATTTT	CASRTDSNQPQHF
TRBJ2-1	TRBD2	NA	TRBV4-2	TGTGCCAGCAGCCAAGGGTCTAGCGGGGGTAGAAATGAGCAGTTCTTC	CASSQGSSGGRNEQFF
TRBJ2-2	NA	few	TRBV5-1	TGCGCCAGCAGCTCAGCGGACGGACTCACCGGGGAGCTGTTTTTT	CASSSADGLTGELFF
TRBJ2-5	NA	NA	TRBV21-1	TGTGCCAGCAGCAAAGACTCAGGTGATGGAGAGACCCAGTACTTC	CASSKDSGDGETQYF
TRBJ2-5	TRBD1	NA	TRBV10-3	TGTGCCGCGGCTCGGGACAGGGGTGAGACCCAGTACTTC	CAAARDRGETQYF
TRBJ1-1	NA	few	TRBV7-2	TGTGCCAGCAGCCGGACAGTTATCAATGAAGCTTTCTTT	CASSRTVINEAFF
TRBJ1-2	NA	NA	TRBV6-5	TGTGCCAGCGGCCTCCACGGGGTGGGTGGCTACACCTTC	CASGLHGVGGYTF
TRBJ2-2	TRBD2	few	TRBV5-1	TGCGCCAGCAGGCGTGCCGGGACTAGCGGCACCGGGGAGCTGTTTTTT	CASRRAGTSGTGELFF
TRBJ2-1	NA	few	TRBV7-2	TGTGCCAGCAGCTCCGGAGCTGAGCAGTTCTTC	CASSSGAEQFF
TRBJ1-6	TRBD1	NA	TRBV9	TGTGCCAGCAGCCCGACGGGGACAGCCAATTCACCCCTCCACTTT	CASSPTGTANSPLHF
TRBJ2-4	NA	NA	TRBV5-1	TGCGCCAGCAGCTCCCTTACAAGCATTCAGTACTTC	CASSSLTSIQYF
TRBJ2-1	NA	few	TRBV11-2	TGTGCCAGCAGCTCGGGAGTCGGGGTCTATGAGCAGTTCTTC	CASSSGVGVYEQFF
TRBJ2-2	TRBD1	NA	TRBV7-9	TGTGCCAGCAGCCCGCATCGGACAGGAAACCGGCCCGGGGAGCTGTTTTTT	CASSPHRTGNRPGELFF
TRBJ2-5	TRBD1	few	TRBV13	TGTGCCAGCAGCTTAAGACAGGGCTACCAAGAGACCCAGTACTTC	CASSLRQGYQETQYF
TRBJ2-5	TRBD1	NA	TRBV11-2	TGTGCCAGCAGCTTAGGCCCGGACAGGGGAGAGACCCAGTACTTC	CASSLGPDRGETQYF
TRBJ2-3	TRBD2	few	TRBV4-2	TGTGCCAGCAGCCGACGGTTAGCGGGGCGAGGCACAGATACGCAGTATTTT	CASSRRLAGRGTDTQYF
TRBJ1-1	NA	NA	TRBV19	TGTGCCACCAGTAGGAGGGGTTTAACTGAAGCTTTCTTT	CATSRRGLTEAFF
TRBJ1-2	NA	few	TRBV5-1	TGCGCCAGCAGTCAGGACAGCCACTATGGCTACACCTTC	CASSQDSHYGYTF
TRBJ2-7	TRBD1	NA	TRBV11-2	TGTGCCAGCAGCCGGACAGGGCCCCTTTCCTACGAGCAGTACTTC	CASSRTGPLSYEQYF
TRBJ2-1	TRBD1	few	TRBV7-2	TGTGCCAGCAGCCCACAGGGGGCGTCTGGGAATGAGCAGTTCTTC	CASSPQGASGNEQFF